At least ten counts were recorded for the clone carrying this T cell receptor (beta chain). The entry originates in a study of T cells in Graves' hyperthyroidism and ophthalmopathy. Researchers took RNA transcripts and amplified the TCR beta CDR3 regions from them. A first-round RT-PCR of the TCR CDR3 used the HTBI primer set. Each CDR3 protein is one row after TCRdb ran MiXCR on the multiplex PCR reads. The sample holds around 340,000 distinct CDR3 sequences, 15% to 20% seen once. CDR3 length: 11 residues. Trimming took off 6 bases at V and 4 bases at J, with 7 bases between the two ends. The germline CDR1 and CDR2 sequences are MDHEN and SYDVKM.

The source material was blood. The gene calls are TRBV28 and TRBJ2-7, with D hard to call. The sequence derives from a woman aged 40 to 55 with Graves' ophthalmopathy. CDR3 in amino acids: CASRARYEQYF. CDR3 DNA: TGTGCCAGCAGAGCCCGGTACGAGCAGTACTTC.